This T cell receptor beta chain was captured in a study of naive and memory T cell subsets. General study findings and limits: In CD4 and CD8 cells, diversity dropped from naive through EMRA.

In the case of this clonotype: Its antigen is still unknown.

Both TRBC1 and TRBC2 were covered by a beta constant-region primer of two equimolar oligonucleotides. Ligated cDNA was amplified by four rounds of PCR with nested alpha and beta constant-region primers and SP2. TCRdb re-called the UMI-ligation and nested PCR reads through MiXCR, storing one row per CDR3 protein. The sample contains some 30,000 distinct CDR3 sequences, about 18% of which appear only once. CDR3 length: 13 amino acids. V was clipped by 1 base and J by 6 bases, with 6 bases between them. Germline-derived CDR1 and CDR2 are LGHDT and YNNKEL (reference sequence). The chain is built from TRBV3-1 and TRBJ2-2; D remains ambiguous. Source material: effector memory CD4+ T cells from blood. Subset specified: effector memory, CD45RA- CD27-. The sequence was obtained from a human donor in good health. CDR3 DNA: TGTGCCAGCAGCCAAGTTTATTCCGGGGAGCTGTTTTTT. Amino acids: CASSQVYSGELFF. Supplemented by reference TRBV3-1 and TRBJ2-2, the full variable domain reads DTAVSQTPKYLVTQMGNDKSIKCEQNLGHDTMYWYKQDSKKFLKIMFSYNNKELIINETVPNRFSPKSPDKAHLNLHINSLELGDSAVYFCASSQVYSGELFFGEGSRLTVL.